Listed here are 9 T cell receptor beta chains from one sample, sequenced in a study of T-cell reconstitution after alpha-beta-depleted transplantation in children. Preparing the TCRbeta library involved the use of unique molecular identifiers. TCRdb fed the PCR reads into MiXCR, producing one record per CDR3 protein. This table holds some 300,000 distinct CDR3 sequences, about a tenth found once. Sequenced material: PBMCs from the stem cell graft donor, taken from the stem cell graft. The receptors were gathered from a human donor who donated a stem cell graft to a child with acute lymphoblastic leukemia.

The gene calls are TRBV7-2 and TRBJ2-7; 8 nucleotides align to TRBD2. CDR1 and CDR2 (germline): SGHTA, FQGNSA. CDR3 length: 15 residues. Unmatched junction bases numbered 13, after V lost 7 bases and J lost 5 bases. DNA for the CDR3: TGTGCCAGCACCAAGGAGCCGGGAGGGTACCACGAGCAGTACTTC. It yields the protein CASTKEPGGYHEQYF.

This clonotype was observed a handful of times. V is TRBV28 and J is TRBJ2-7; the match to TRBD1 covers 7 bases. CDR3 size: 17 residues. Germline V gene data show CDR1 as MDHEN and CDR2 as SYDVKM. J lost 0 bases, V lost 3 bases, and 11 bases had no gene match. DNA of the CDR3: TGTGCCAGCAGTTTCAGAGTTGTGGGACAGAGCTCCTACGAGCAGTACTTC. Translating gives CASSFRVVGQSSYEQYF.

The V gene is TRBV28, the J gene TRBJ2-5; D may be TRBD1 (5 bases). The germline V gene encodes CDR1 MDHEN and CDR2 SYDVKM. The CDR3 has 13 residues. The V end was cut by 9 bases, the J end by 4 bases, with 15 bases between. The CDR3 sequence is CASDSDRRETQYF. The CDR3 nucleotides are TGTGCCAGTGACAGCGATCGCCGAGAGACCCAGTACTTC.

The J gene is TRBJ1-1, the V gene TRBV20-1; D unclear. This CDR3 is 15 amino acids long. Between the trimmed V and J ends, which lost 0 bases and 8 bases, there was a span of 19 bases. Germline V gene sequence: CDR1 DFQATT, CDR2 SNEGSKA (reference sequence). CDR3 sequence (DNA): TGCAGTGCTAGAGACGGGATGAGGAGACTGGGGGAAGCTTTCTTT. It is translated as CSARDGMRRLGEAFF.

DNA of the CDR3: TGTGCCAGCAGCTTGACGGGGGTAGAAGAGACCCAGTACTTC. It encodes CASSLTGVEETQYF. The chain joins TRBV5-6 to TRBJ2-5; a possible D gene is TRBD2 (6 bases). The CDR3 contains 14 residues. Germline assignment: CDR1 SGHDT and CDR2 YYEEEE. V lost 1 base to trimming and J lost 3 bases, with 10 bases between them.

The chain recombines TRBV20-1 with TRBJ2-3; possibly TRBD2 for D (6 bases). Trimming took 3 bases from V and 0 from J, leaving 16 bases between them. CDR1 and CDR2 (germline): DFQATT, SNEGSKA (reference sequence). CDR3 length: 16 residues. Here the CDR3 reads CSASAPPSGSTDTQYF. The CDR3 DNA reads TGCAGTGCTAGCGCCCCTCCAAGCGGGAGCACAGATACGCAGTATTTT.

The chain links TRBV9 to TRBJ2-7; D is ambiguous. Deletions cut 0 bases from V and 7 bases from J, with 17 bases between. From germline, CDR1 is SGDLS and CDR2 YYNGEE. This CDR3 has 15 amino acids. CDR3 coding DNA: TGTGCCAGCAGCGTAGGACCGGGTGCGTCTGGAGAGCAGTACTTC. This gives the protein CASSVGPGASGEQYF.

This rearrangement joins TRBV29-1 to TRBJ2-7, with a tentative D call TRBD2 (6 bases). This CDR3 has 15 amino acids. V shed 7 bases and J shed 1 base, with 20 bases lying between them. Germline lookup yields CDR1 SQVTM and CDR2 ANQGSEA. The chain's CDR3 is CSAVADFPPSYEQYF. The CDR3 DNA follows: TGCAGCGCAGTAGCGGACTTCCCCCCTTCCTACGAGCAGTACTTC.

In this sample, this clonotype turned up a few times. The chain links TRBV12-3 or TRBV12-4 to TRBJ2-1; D unclear. Trimming shortened V by 6 bases and J by 2 bases, and 17 bases separated the two germline ends. The length of the CDR3 is 16 residues. In nucleotides, the CDR3 is TGTGCCAGCAGACCTGGACCCTTTTCTACCTACAATGAGCAGTTCTTC. Residues: CASRPGPFSTYNEQFF.